This T cell receptor beta chain is from a study of cytomegalovirus exposure and HLA in healthy donors (dated by TCRdb to 2017 to 2019). Concerning the study at large: According to an earlier analysis of several hundred of the donors, roughly 180 million T cells yielded over 100 million unique TCR beta sequences and less than 300 Gb of sequence data. Approximately 310 gigabases of sequencing data and tens of millions of unique TCR sequences were included in an early release covering several hundred HLA-typed donors. The genetic ancestry cluster associated with self-reported Caucasian donors included approximately 85% of the 300 to 450 genotyped donors. The study aimed to test whether signatures of past pathogen exposure could be identified by cataloging public T cell receptors. The study used immunosequencing to profile the T cell repertoires of approximately 630 subjects and linked those repertoires to cytomegalovirus serostatus. A separate validation cohort of approximately 120 different subjects was used in addition to the 666-subject first cohort. The study combined high-throughput TCR immunosequencing, statistical association of individual TCRs with disease status, and machine learning to predict cytomegalovirus infection status. A later analysis re-analyzed previously published TCR beta repertoires from 660 or so donors and added high-resolution HLA genotyping to study TCR occurrence patterns. In the later analysis, no new phenotypic data were used to find candidate immune exposures; instead, reliance was placed on TCR beta sequences and their occurrence across donors. In an earlier analysis of more than 550 of the donors, high-throughput TCR beta sequencing was used to judge whether each TCR beta V gene segment behaved as functional or pseudogenic. Donor age, sex, ethnicity and CMV serostatus were compiled together with the repertoire data. In a later genetic analysis, genome-wide SNP genotypes for about three fifths of the roughly 670 donors were used, and that subset was treated as a discovery cohort. Every repertoire in the discovery cohort had been generated on one and the same sequencing platform. Class I and class II HLA loci were covered by the typing at four-digit resolution. The number of typed donors differed by locus: roughly 629-640 for A, B, C, DRB1 and DQB1; approximately 520 for DQA1; approximately 600 for DPA1; and roughly 490 for DPB1. Roughly five DR-DQ haplotypes were handled as single units for association and clustering, since linkage in the cohort was strong. Among some 410 genotyped donors of the cohort, an average of approximately 240,000 unique TCR beta nucleotide sequences were sequenced per donor, roughly 18% of them non-productive. General conclusions and limits of the study: Cytomegalovirus status was reported to be diagnosed by the classifier with high specificity and sensitivity in both the original and validation cohorts. The study listed around 160 TCR beta chains as associated with cytomegalovirus. A further reported finding was that TCR beta sequences accurately predicted the HLA-A and HLA-B alleles for most subjects in the first cohort. According to a later analysis, most CMV-associated TCR beta chains appeared to be HLA-restricted, and the HLA associations seemed to be driven largely by CMV exposure. A later genetic analysis associated a missense DCLRE1C variant with V-gene and J-gene trimming of TCR beta chains, and an independent cohort replicated the association. Compared with the roughly 600-donor mean, donors in an Asian-associated ancestry cluster had fewer N-insertions in productive TCRs, according to a later genetic analysis. Assigning TCR associations to individual alleles was difficult when HLA alleles, especially DR and DQ, strongly co-occurred. In a later analysis, several top co-occurrence clusters were reported to appear linked to parvovirus B19, influenza, CMV and Epstein-Barr virus. Because HLA typing was missing for some donors at each locus, association tests included only the typed subset. At a false discovery rate of 0.05, a later analysis linked roughly 17,000 TCR beta sequences to specific HLA alleles. Three of the identified cytomegalovirus-associated TCR beta chains were confirmed in vitro to be specific for cytomegalovirus antigens. A later analysis found that TCR association rates varied across HLA loci, with DRB1 alleles showing the most associated TCRs and HLA-C alleles the fewest. A cluster of highly shared sequence variants was judged likely to be a technical artifact of the sequencing pipeline. For the cohort, immune exposure information was limited to CMV serostatus. Correlated functional status among segregating V segments might reflect linkage disequilibrium, but an unknown experimental factor could not be ruled out. According to the authors, the approach could potentially be generalized to other disease states and immunological phenotypes. In an earlier analysis of some 500 of the donors, most TCR beta V segments appeared in productive rearrangements about 87% or about 30% of the time, broadly matching IMGT annotations. Compared with equally common non-associated chains, HLA-associated TCR beta chains in a later analysis were more clonally expanded and had lower generation probabilities. Most TCR sequences were observed very rarely across donors, whereas some public TCRs were present in many individuals. The earlier analysis of 587 of the donors excluded some 16 rarely observed V segments, including chromosome 9 orphons, because counts were too low. Some IMGT-functional V segments, including TRBV6-2 and TRBV6-3, could not be told apart with the 87-base-pair reads, so those segments were excluded. This cohort had only TCR beta chains sequenced, and the lack of alpha or paired-chain data limited which features could be detected. Roughly uniform sequencing depth across donors was assumed in presence/absence analyses, although this assumption may not hold.

Clipping removes 7 bases from V and 3 bases from J, with 6 as the unmatched junction base count. From a lookup of the germline V gene, CDR1 and CDR2 are SQVTM and ANQGSEA. Measured from the cysteine to the phenylalanine, the CDR3 is 12 residues long. The kept DNA is CDR3 alone, 36 bases in frame from the first base. The cohort comprised fewer than 700 healthy bone marrow donors. At the time of sampling, every cohort member was nominally healthy, though immune exposures that went unrecorded were likely present. The donor tested CMV seronegative and was one of the 352 seronegative cohort members. Each donor provided a peripheral blood sample, and peripheral blood mononuclear cells were used for TCR beta sequencing. The Qiagen DNeasy Blood Extraction Kit was used to extract genomic DNA from the blood cell samples. The method was the immunoSEQ multiplex PCR assay. A mixture of 60 forward primers for TCR Vbeta segments and 13 reverse primers for TCR Jbeta segments was used in the multiplex PCR. A multiplex PCR assay on genomic DNA amplified the CDR3 region of rearranged TCR beta genes. The amplified TCR beta libraries were sequenced on the Illumina HiSeq System as 87-base-pair reads. The study's own analysis went as follows. In a later analysis, tens of millions of unique TCR beta chains were counted across the 666 repertoires, and roughly 9.9 million of these chains were shared by at least two donors. Raw reads were error-corrected and collapsed into unique sequences with a nearest-neighbor algorithm that merged closely related sequences to remove PCR and sequencing errors. Alignment of CDR3 sequences to IMGT reference sequences was used to assign V, D and J gene segments. Each retained sequence needed at least a six-nucleotide match to both a V gene segment and a J gene segment. Rearrangements were called productive when the CDR3 lacked stop codons and stayed in frame with V and J; all others were non-productive. Following IMGT convention, CDR3 was defined as the stretch from the second conserved V-encoded cysteine to the conserved J-encoded phenylalanine. In an earlier analysis of more than 550 of the donors, sequences lacking an unambiguous match to a single V gene segment were excluded. In an earlier analysis of about 590 of the donors, a V segment was called functional when productive rearrangements were above 56.7%, and segregating when the standard deviation between donors exceeded 5%. A statistical classification framework was built to diagnose cytomegalovirus status from the catalog of TCR beta chain sequences. In a later analysis, V and J genes were assigned by comparing TCR nucleotide sequences against IMGT/GENE-DB human TR gene sequences. A later analysis assigned CDR3 sequences and most-parsimonious VDJ recombination scenarios with the TCRdist pipeline. In a later analysis, each TCR beta chain was defined by its CDR3 amino acid sequence together with its V-gene family, and reads lacking a unique V-gene family were excluded. In a later analysis, fewer than 650 highly shared, low-generation-probability nucleotide sequences were removed to address suspected cross-contamination and a sequencing artifact. In a later analysis, a clonal expansion index for each public chain was calculated from normalized within-repertoire ranks of inferred template counts. In a later analysis, generation probabilities were computed with a VDJ recombination model fitted to out-of-frame rearrangements, and the resulting probabilities were checked against IGoR. In a later analysis, TCR-TCR, TCR-HLA and TCR-CMV co-occurrence was scored with hypergeometric tests, and a repertoire-size bias correction was applied to TCR pairs. To estimate false discovery rates, a later analysis permuted the HLA or CMV assignments 20 times. In a later analysis, co-occurring TCRs were grouped using DBSCAN, with TCRdist sequence similarity added in when clustering inside HLA-allele-positive subsets. Repertoires with fewer than 30,000 or more than 120,000 public chains were left out of co-occurrence clustering, as were five repertoires with anomalous nucleotide sharing. What TCRdb holds here is the immuneACCESS table cut down to in-frame rearrangements. Part of the clones is not present; checked against another copy, under half of the missing clones reflect an unresolved V gene, and the others are unexplained. V and J calls and clone size are given by that table; D and trimming were obtained from the DNA. In all, the sample holds roughly 160,000 clones, and roughly 80% of those were seen once. Together, the top ten hold about 2.2% of the sample.

With regard to this clone: Its antigen target is currently unknown. No much larger clonotype is one base removed from it; base qualities were not supplied.

The sequence was collected from a male donor in good health and CMV-seronegative. Sequenced: PBMCs. The chain is made from TRBV29-1 and TRBJ2-7; 7 central bases correspond to TRBD2. For the CDR3, the sequence is CSAASGYYEQYF. At the DNA level, the sequence is TGCAGCGCTGCTAGCGGATACTACGAGCAGTACTTC.